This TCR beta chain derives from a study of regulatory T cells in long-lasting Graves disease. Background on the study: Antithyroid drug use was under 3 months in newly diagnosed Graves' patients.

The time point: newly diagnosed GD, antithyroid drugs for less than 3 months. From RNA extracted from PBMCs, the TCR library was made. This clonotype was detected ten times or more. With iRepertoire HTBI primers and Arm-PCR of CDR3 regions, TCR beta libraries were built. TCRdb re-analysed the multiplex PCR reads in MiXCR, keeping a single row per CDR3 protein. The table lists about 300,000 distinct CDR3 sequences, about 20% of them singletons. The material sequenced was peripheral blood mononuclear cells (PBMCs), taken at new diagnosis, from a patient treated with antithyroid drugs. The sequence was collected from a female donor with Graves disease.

The CDR3 here is CASSEFGGAFF. CDR3 sequence (DNA): TGTGCCAGCAGTGAATTCGGTGGAGCTTTCTTT. This chain uses TRBV6-2 or TRBV6-3 with TRBJ1-1; D remains unclear. CDR1 and CDR2 (germline): MNHEY, SVGEGT. Trimming removed 5 bases from V and 10 bases from J, with 11 bases in between. The CDR3 has 11 residues.